This T cell receptor beta chain was sequenced for a study of beta chain features in type 1 diabetes. The study's findings and limits: Insertions were fewer and deletions more numerous at VDJ junctions in type 1 diabetes patients.

The CDR3 length is 16 residues. The trim removed 6 bases at V and 2 bases at J, leaving 10 bases unmatched. Germline V lookup: CDR1 MNHEY, CDR2 SMNVEV (reference sequence). CD45RO/CCR7/CD25/CD127/CD95/CD27 staining was used to isolate CD4+ naive, central memory, regulatory and stem cell-like memory cells by sorting. All of the sorted populations showed purity greater than 95%. The table lists this clone with a few counts. The antigen remains unidentified. Expressed TCRB transcripts were sequenced after all isolated RNA was converted to cDNA. Sequencing was performed with immunoSEQ multiplex PCR; in TCRdb, only in-frame clones are kept and a portion is missing. The sample lists about 620,000 clones; about 16% were seen once.

This chain joins TRBV27 and TRBJ1-2, with TRBD1 matching 9 bases. The sequenced sample was naive CD4+ T cells from blood. The clonotype was recovered from a man between 18 and 35 years old in good health. CDR3 bases: TGTGCCAGCAGCCTCCGGGACAGGGCGTTCAACTATGGCTACACCTTC. Translation: CASSLRDRAFNYGYTF.